Listed here is a single T cell receptor (beta chain). Trimming removed 4 bases from V and 4 bases from J; junction bases left unmatched: 11. This CDR3 region has 18 residues. From germline, CDR1 is LGHDT and CDR2 YNNKEL (reference sequence). The data are from a study of blood T cell repertoires in COVID-19. Study as a whole: Acute and convalescent COVID-19 specimens originated in the United States, Italy and Spain. T cells, B-cell-depleted T cells, or PBMCs provided the cDNA or gDNA that served as material.

Authors' analysis steps: The authors estimated nucleated cell counts from reference gene primer amplification. Some clones are missing from TCRdb's copy, which holds only in-frame ones; the method was immunoSEQ multiplex PCR. The D gene and trimming were derived from the DNA, and the V and J assignments and clone size from that table. The table shows 200,000 to 250,000 clones, with around 80% occurring only once. The material sequenced was peripheral blood. The V gene is TRBV3-1 (or the pseudogene TRBV3-2), the J gene TRBJ2-5, with 14 bases that match TRBD2. The clonotype was recovered from a woman between 65 and 79 years old with acute or convalescent COVID-19. CDR3 loop: CASSRARGTSGGTETQYF. Written as DNA, the CDR3 is TGTGCCAGCAGCCGAGCCCGAGGGACTAGCGGGGGAACAGAGACCCAGTACTTC.